This TCR beta chain stems from a study of blood T cell repertoires in COVID-19. Study-level information: Acute and convalescent COVID-19 specimens originated in the United States, Italy and Spain. PBMCs, B-cell-depleted T cells, or T cells provided the cDNA or gDNA that made up the material.

Original methodology: By means of reference gene primer amplification, nucleated cell counts were estimated. Clones were read by immunoSEQ multiplex PCR, and TCRdb kept only the in-frame ones, dropping some. That table is the source of V, J and clone size, and D and trimming were worked out from the DNA. Of fewer than 350,000 clones in the sample, approximately 86% were seen once. The CDR3 consists of 15 residues. V gave up 3 bases and J gave up 1 base; unmatched junction bases: 4. The sequenced sample was peripheral blood. This sequence originates from a man aged 35-49 years with active or convalescent COVID-19. The rearrangement links TRBV5-3 to TRBJ1-1; 9 bases align to TRBD1. TRBV5-3 qualifies as an ORF whose function is uncertain. The chain's CDR3 is CARSCGQGKNTEAFF. CDR3 nucleotide sequence: TGTGCCAGAAGCTGCGGACAGGGGAAGAACACTGAAGCTTTCTTT.